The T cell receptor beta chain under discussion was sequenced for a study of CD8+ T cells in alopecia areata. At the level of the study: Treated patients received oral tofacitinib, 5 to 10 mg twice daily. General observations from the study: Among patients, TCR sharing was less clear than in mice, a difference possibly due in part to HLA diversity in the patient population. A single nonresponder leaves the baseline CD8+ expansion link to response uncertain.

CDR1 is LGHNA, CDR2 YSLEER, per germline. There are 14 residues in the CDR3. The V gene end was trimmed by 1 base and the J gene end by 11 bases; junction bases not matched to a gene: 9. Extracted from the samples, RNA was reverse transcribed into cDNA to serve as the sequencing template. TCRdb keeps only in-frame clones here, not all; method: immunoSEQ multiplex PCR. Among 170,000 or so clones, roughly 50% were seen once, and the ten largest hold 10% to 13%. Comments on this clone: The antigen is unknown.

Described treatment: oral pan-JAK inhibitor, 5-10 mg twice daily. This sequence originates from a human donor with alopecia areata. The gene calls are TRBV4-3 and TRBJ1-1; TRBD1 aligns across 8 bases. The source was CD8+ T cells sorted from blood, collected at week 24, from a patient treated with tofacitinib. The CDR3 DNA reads TGCGCCAGCAGCCAAGGGACAGGGACTCGTCGGGCTTTCTTT. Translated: CASSQGTGTRRAFF.